Shown below are 16 T cell receptor beta chains from a single sample sequenced in a study of OX40 agonist ivuxolimab in advanced cancers. Method: immunoSEQ multiplex PCR; TCRdb's copy keeps in-frame clones and lacks some. Here the sample spans tens of thousands of clones, 70% to 85% being singletons. This specimen was CD4+ or CD8+ T cells sorted from blood, taken in a trial of the OX40 agonist ivuxolimab. Receptor source: an adult with an advanced solid tumor such as melanoma, head and neck, liver or kidney cancer.

This clone was seen only once. Other nucleotide sequences from this sample produce the same CDR3. The chain employs TRBV18 and TRBJ2-2; D may be TRBD2 (5 bases). Germline CDR1 is KGHSH and CDR2 is LQKENI. Trimming cost V 3 bases and J 5 bases, with 10 bases left between them. The CDR3 runs to 14 residues. CDR3 in amino acids: CASSPSSGTGELFF. The CDR3, as DNA: TGTGCCAGCTCACCCTCATCGGGAACCGGGGAGCTGTTTTTT.

This clone was found once. This chain uses TRBV28 with TRBJ2-7; 11 bases map to TRBD1. Germline V lookup: CDR1 MDHEN, CDR2 SYDVKM. This CDR3 contains 15 residues. V was clipped by 1 base and J by 3 bases; unmatched bases: 2. The DNA of the CDR3 is TGTGCCAGCAGTTTATCGGGACAGGGGGACTACGAGCAGTACTTC. It translates to CASSLSGQGDYEQYF.

In DNA, the CDR3 is TGTGCCAGCCTGGGGGGCCAGAGCACAGATACGCAGTATTTT. Amino acids: CASLGGQSTDTQYF. The V call is TRBV28, the J call TRBJ2-3; D possibly uses TRBD1 or TRBD2 (6 bases each). The CDR3 is 14 residues long. The germline CDR1 and CDR2 sequences are MDHEN and SYDVKM. V dropped 8 bases and J dropped 0 bases, with 12 bases sitting between them.

The genes are TRBV18 and TRBJ2-7, with TRBD1 identical over 8 bases. With V trimmed by 1 base and J by 1 base, 6 bases remained unmatched. There are 16 residues in the CDR3. The V gene's germline CDR1 is KGHSH and CDR2 LQKENI. The CDR3 is CASSPQGQVLSYEQYF. The DNA of the CDR3 is TGTGCCAGCTCACCACAGGGACAGGTTTTATCCTACGAGCAGTACTTC.

This clone has a handful of counts. The rearrangement uses TRBV4-1 and TRBJ2-6; tentatively, D is TRBD1 or TRBD2 (5 bases each). The V gene lost 4 bases and the J gene lost 2 bases, with 18 bases spanning the gap. This CDR3 is 18 amino acids long. Germline V CDR1 and CDR2: MGHRA, YSYEKL. The CDR3 DNA sequence: TGCGCCAGCAGCCGCACGTCCCAGGGAGTTACTGGGGCCAACGTCCTGACTTTC. Translating gives CASSRTSQGVTGANVLTF.

The gene calls are TRBV7-2 and TRBJ2-1; possible D gene TRBD2, 6 bases. V was trimmed by 0 bases and J by 2 bases, leaving 11 bases between them. The CDR3 runs to 16 residues. CDR1 and CDR2 (germline): SGHTA, FQGNSA. This CDR3 is CASSLAPSVTYNEQFF. In DNA form, the CDR3 reads TGTGCCAGCAGCTTAGCGCCTAGCGTTACCTACAATGAGCAGTTCTTC.

The CDR3 DNA reads as TGTGCCAGCAGCTTAACCGGGTCGGGAGGGGGACATGCCGAGCAGTACTTC. It codes for CASSLTGSGGGHAEQYF. The V call is TRBV7-3, the J call TRBJ2-7; 8 positions agree with TRBD2. Per the germline V gene, CDR1 is SGHTA and CDR2 is FQGTGA. V trimming: 0 bases; J trimming: 6 bases; junction bases outside the gene matches: 13. The CDR3 covers 17 residues.

The V gene is TRBV28, the J gene TRBJ2-2, with a weak D call TRBD2 (5 bases). Germline lookup yields CDR1 MDHEN and CDR2 SYDVKM. This CDR3 has 15 amino acids. V shed 6 bases and J shed 5 bases, with 16 bases lying between them. Here the CDR3 reads CASRIGSGWTGELFF. The CDR3 DNA is TGTGCCAGCAGAATTGGTTCGGGGTGGACCGGGGAGCTGTTTTTT.

The J gene is TRBJ1-5, the V gene TRBV19, with D perhaps matching TRBD1 (5 bases). The V end was cut by 6 bases, the J end by 3 bases, with 6 bases between. This CDR3 is built from 12 residues. Germline CDR1 is LNHDA and CDR2 is SQIVND (reference sequence). The CDR3 coding sequence is TGTGCCAGTAGCAGGGCCAATCAGCCCCAGCATTTT. Its translation: CASSRANQPQHF.

CDR3 DNA: TGCGCCAGCAGCCAACGGCAGGGGGGAGAGCAGTACTTC. This gives the protein CASSQRQGGEQYF. The chain has TRBV4-1 and TRBJ2-7; D may be TRBD1 (7 bases). Germline V CDR1 and CDR2: MGHRA, YSYEKL. The CDR3 covers 13 residues. With 2 bases removed from V and 7 bases from J, the gap between germline ends came to 12 bases.

The chain combines TRBV19 with TRBJ2-1; TRBD2 matches 9 bases. The CDR3 length is 15 residues. The V and J ends lost 5 bases and 4 bases, in that order; junction bases with no gene match: 6. In germline, CDR1 is LNHDA, CDR2 SQIVND (reference sequence). CDR3 nucleotides: TGTGCCAGTAGTGGTAGCGGGGGCATATACAATGAGCAGTTCTTC. This translates into CASSGSGGIYNEQFF.

V gene TRBV7-2 combines with J gene TRBJ1-4, with 7 bases that match TRBD1. V was pared by 2 bases and J by 0 bases, with 9 bases of the junction left unmatched. CDR3 length equals 18 residues. CDR1 and CDR2 from the germline V gene are SGHTA and FQGNSA. The CDR3 DNA reads as TGTGCCAGCAGCTTAATACGCGGCAGGGGGGCAACTAATGAAAAACTGTTTTTT. It codes for CASSLIRGRGATNEKLFF.

This clone appeared once. The V gene is TRBV7-6, the J gene TRBJ2-1; D ambiguous. V was pared by 0 bases and J by 4 bases, with 13 bases between. The germline V gene encodes CDR1 SGHVS and CDR2 FNYEAQ. CDR3 length: 16 amino acids. CDR3 residues: CASSLAPLKGYNEQFF. The CDR3 nucleotides read TGTGCCAGCAGCTTAGCGCCGTTGAAGGGATACAATGAGCAGTTCTTC.

The chain links TRBV27 to TRBJ1-2; no firm D call. Germline assignment: CDR1 MNHEY and CDR2 SMNVEV (reference sequence). This CDR3 has 14 residues. Between the trimmed V and J ends, which lost 2 bases and 4 bases, there was a span of 11 bases. This chain's CDR3 is CASSLKHFGYGYTF. The DNA of the CDR3 is TGTGCCAGCAGTTTAAAACATTTCGGCTATGGCTACACCTTC.

This clone was seen only once. V gene TRBV5-1 combines with J gene TRBJ2-1, with 10 bases lining up with TRBD1. This CDR3 is 14 amino acids long. V gave up 7 bases and J gave up 6 bases; unmatched junction bases: 7. The germline V gene encodes CDR1 SGHRS and CDR2 YFSETQ. The CDR3 protein is CASWMGQGSNEQFF. CDR3 nucleotides: TGCGCCAGCTGGATGGGACAGGGGAGCAATGAGCAGTTCTTC.

The sample holds a few counts of this clone. The CDR3 protein is CASSLRGRGMNTEAFF. CDR3 DNA: TGTGCCAGCAGCTTGCGGGGCAGGGGCATGAACACTGAAGCTTTCTTT. The rearrangement joins TRBV7-2 to TRBJ1-1; tentative D call: TRBD1 (6 bases). The length of the CDR3 is 16 residues. Germline lookup yields CDR1 SGHTA and CDR2 FQGNSA. Trimming removed 3 bases from V and 0 bases from J, with 14 bases in between.